These 8 T cell receptor beta chains were sequenced from one sample in a study of T cell changes during pregnancy in multiple sclerosis. The table came from immunoSEQ multiplex PCR; TCRdb's copy has only in-frame clones and leaves some out. This table holds about 50,000 clones, around nine tenths found once. The source material was CD4+ T cells from peripheral blood mononuclear cells, sampled before pregnancy. These receptors were taken from a female donor with multiple sclerosis, enrolled in a pregnancy study.

This clone was seen a handful of times. This rearrangement joins TRBV10-1 to TRBJ2-2, with unresolved D. This CDR3 contains 16 residues. V gave up 2 bases and J gave up 1 base, with 11 bases separating them. In germline, CDR1 is WNHNN, CDR2 SYGVQD (reference sequence). CDR3 coding DNA: TGCGCCAGCAGTGAGGTAATTCACGGGAACACCGGGGAGCTGTTTTTT. It is translated as CASSEVIHGNTGELFF.

V usage is TRBV2 and J usage is TRBJ1-1; no clear D. V lost 5 bases, J lost 6 bases, and 13 bases lay in between. The CDR3 has 13 residues. Germline V CDR1 and CDR2: SNHLY, FYNNEI. The CDR3 sequence: CASSPSGFSEAFF. As DNA, the CDR3 is TGTGCCAGCAGTCCCTCGGGGTTTTCTGAAGCTTTCTTT.

The V call is TRBV5-1, the J call TRBJ2-7, with TRBD1 matching over 7 bases. The junction had 3 bases not matched to a gene; V was cut back by 0 bases and J by 3 bases. Germline CDR1 and CDR2: SGHRS and YFSETQ. This CDR3 contains 14 residues. In DNA, the CDR3 is TGCGCCAGCAGCTTGGACGGGACAGTCTACGAGCAGTACTTC. Translation gives CASSLDGTVYEQYF.

This rearrangement joins TRBV5-6 to TRBJ2-7; D remains ambiguous. V lost 0 bases, J lost 9 bases, and 10 bases lay in between. Germline-derived CDR1 and CDR2 are SGHDT and YYEEEE. CDR3 length: 12 residues. The CDR3 sequence is CASSLGSLGQYF. As DNA, the CDR3 is TGTGCCAGCAGCTTGGGTTCGCTCGGGCAGTACTTC.

The chain combines TRBV2 with TRBJ2-7, with 7 bases lining up with TRBD2. Germline V CDR1 and CDR2: SNHLY, FYNNEI. The length of the CDR3 is 15 residues. V was clipped by 4 bases and J by 6 bases; unmatched bases: 12. Here the CDR3 reads CASSVHHGGSREQYF. The CDR3, as DNA: TGTGCCAGCAGTGTTCACCACGGGGGGTCTCGCGAGCAGTACTTC.

The chain has TRBV5-4 and TRBJ2-7; 9 nucleotides align to TRBD1. Germline V gene sequence: CDR1 SGHNT, CDR2 YYREEE (reference sequence). Trimming at V came to 4 bases and at J to 3 bases, leaving 5 bases not matched to a gene. The CDR3 runs 14 residues. This CDR3 reads CASSLRDRDYEQYF. The CDR3 nucleotides are TGTGCCAGCAGCCTCCGGGACAGGGACTACGAGCAGTACTTC.

V gene TRBV7-9 combines with J gene TRBJ2-3; D may be TRBD2 (6 bases). Trimming took off 5 bases at V and 0 bases at J, with 9 bases between the two ends. Germline CDR1 SEHNR, CDR2 FQNEAQ (reference sequence). This CDR3 contains 14 residues. The CDR3 reads CASSKRGSTDTQYF. In DNA form, the CDR3 reads TGTGCCAGCAGCAAACGGGGGAGCACAGATACGCAGTATTTT.

The V gene is TRBV10-3, the J gene TRBJ1-1, with 8 positions matching TRBD1. Germline CDR1 ENHRY, CDR2 SYGVKD. CDR3 size: 16 residues. The J segment lost 1 base and the V segment lost 3 bases, leaving 7 bases of the junction unmatched. CDR3 residues: CAISDVAGTGNTEAFF. In nucleotides, the CDR3 is TGTGCCATCAGTGATGTTGCCGGGACAGGGAACACTGAAGCTTTCTTT.